The 24 T cell receptor beta chains presented below share a single source sample, sequenced in a study of T-cell memory formation after mild COVID-19. A single record per CDR3 protein comes from TCRdb applying MiXCR to the 5' RACE reads. Of more than 400,000 distinct CDR3 sequences listed, 15% to 20% are singletons. What was sequenced was PBMCs or a T cell subset sorted from them (not recorded which). The origin of the receptors is an adult woman who had mild COVID-19 (a few samples of this study predate the infection). Cell type and time point are not known.

The chain recombines TRBV12-3 or TRBV12-4 with TRBJ2-7, with D perhaps TRBD2 (6 bases). The CDR3 contains 14 residues. Trimming cost V 7 bases and J 2 bases, with 15 bases left between them. CDR3 in amino acids: CASKEEVAAYEQYF. CDR3 nucleotides: TGTGCCAGCAAAGAAGAAGTAGCGGCCTACGAGCAGTACTTC.

This clonotype was picked up a small number of times. This may be a read error: a much more frequent sequence differs by one nucleotide. This rearrangement joins TRBV12-3 or TRBV12-4 to TRBJ2-5; either TRBD1 or TRBD2 may supply D (5 bases each). V was shortened by 3 bases and J by 4 bases, with 12 bases between the two germline ends. The length of the CDR3 is 14 residues. CDR3 sequence: CASSFRGDRETQYF. The CDR3 DNA is TGTGCCAGCAGTTTCCGGGGCGACCGAGAGACCCAGTACTTC.

V is TRBV7-2 and J is TRBJ2-3, with a tentative D call TRBD2 (5 bases). V was clipped by 1 base and J by 2 bases, with 10 bases between them. The length of the CDR3 is 15 residues. Germline loops: CDR1 SGHTA, CDR2 FQGNSA. The CDR3 region has the DNA TGTGCCAGCAGCTTAGGGGTGACTACCACAGATACGCAGTATTTT. This codes for CASSLGVTTTDTQYF.

The chain has TRBV30 and TRBJ2-1; D call uncertain. The CDR3 runs to 11 residues. Trimming shortened V by 3 bases and J by 4 bases, and 4 bases separated the two germline ends. Germline V lookup: CDR1 GTSNPN, CDR2 SVGIG (reference sequence). The CDR3, as DNA: TGTGCCTGGAGAGATTACAATGAGCAGTTCTTC. Translation gives CAWRDYNEQFF.

This clonotype was recorded a few times. V gene TRBV6-5 combines with J gene TRBJ2-1; 15 nucleotides line up with TRBD2. After removal of 7 bases from V and 10 bases from J, the junction contained 11 bases not matched to a gene. The germline CDR1 and CDR2 sequences are MNHEY and SVGAGI. The CDR3 has 16 residues. The CDR3 DNA reads as TGTGCCAGCATCGGACTAGCGGGGGGGTCCCTGAAGGAGCAGTTCTTC. This sequence encodes CASIGLAGGSLKEQFF.

In this sample, this clonotype turned up a few times. The chain combines TRBV7-3 with TRBJ2-1; 8 nucleotides agree with TRBD1. Looked up from germline, CDR1 is SGHTA and CDR2 is FQGTGA. After removal of 3 bases from V and 6 bases from J, the junction contained 7 bases not matched to a gene. The CDR3 is 15 residues long. The CDR3 region is CASSFRGQVANEQFF. The CDR3, as DNA: TGTGCCAGCAGCTTCAGGGGACAGGTAGCCAATGAGCAGTTCTTC. The full variable domain, completed using reference TRBV7-3 and TRBJ2-1, is GAGVSQTPSNKVTEKGKYVELRCDPISGHTALYWYRQSLGQGPEFLIYFQGTGAADDSGLPNDRFFAVRPEGSVSTLKIQRTERGDSAVYLCASSFRGQVANEQFFGPGTRLTVL.

This clonotype was observed many times. J is TRBJ1-6 and V is TRBV9; tentative D call: TRBD1 (6 bases). Germline V gene sequence: CDR1 SGDLS, CDR2 YYNGEE. Trimming pared 0 bases from V and 4 bases from J, leaving 11 bases between. The CDR3 sequence is 16 residues long. The DNA for the CDR3 is TGTGCCAGCAGCGTAGAGCCAGGGACATATAATTCACCCCTCCACTTT. The encoded protein is CASSVEPGTYNSPLHF. Variable domain in full (rest from reference TRBV9 and TRBJ1-6): DSGVTQTPKHLITATGQRVTLRCSPRSGDLSVYWYQQSLDQGLQFLIQYYNGEERAKGNILERFSAQQFPDLHSELNLSSLELGDSALYFCASSVEPGTYNSPLHFGNGTRLTVT.

V usage is TRBV5-1 and J usage is TRBJ2-1; D is uncertain. V was cut by 6 bases and J by 2 bases, with 12 bases left in between. The CDR3 spans 14 residues. From germline, CDR1 is SGHRS and CDR2 YFSETQ. The CDR3 DNA reads as TGCGCCAGCAATAATGGGGTCGCCTACAATGAGCAGTTCTTC. It translates to CASNNGVAYNEQFF.

A single count supports this clonotype. This chain links TRBV6-6 with TRBJ2-3; 8 bases map to TRBD2. This CDR3 contains 13 residues. The germline V gene has CDR1 MNHNY and CDR2 SVGAGI (reference sequence). V was pared by 7 bases and J by 3 bases, with 3 bases of the junction left unmatched. The DNA for the CDR3 is TGTGCCAGCATTGCGGGGGGAACAGATACGCAGTATTTT. It is translated as CASIAGGTDTQYF.

This chain links TRBV5-1 with TRBJ2-2; D ambiguous. CDR1 and CDR2 (germline): SGHRS, YFSETQ. The CDR3 covers 15 residues. The V gene lost 0 bases and the J gene lost 1 base, with 7 bases spanning the gap. The CDR3, as DNA: TGCGCCAGCAGCTTGGTTGTTCTGAACACCGGGGAGCTGTTTTTT. Translation: CASSLVVLNTGELFF.

This clonotype was seen only a few times. The chain carries TRBV20-1 and TRBJ2-7; TRBD1 agrees at 7 bases. Germline V lookup: CDR1 DFQATT, CDR2 SNEGSKA (reference sequence). CDR3 length: 12 residues. With V trimmed by 5 bases and J by 0 bases, 1 base remained unmatched. The CDR3 nucleotides are TGCAGTGCTGACAGGGACTCCTACGAGCAGTACTTC. Translation gives CSADRDSYEQYF.

The chain employs TRBV4-3 and TRBJ2-1, with 8 bases lining up with TRBD1. The CDR3 runs to 14 residues. Per germline, CDR1 LGHNA and CDR2 YSLEER. J gave up 11 bases and V 1 base, and 7 bases lay outside the gene matches. The CDR3 protein is CASSQGTGMGKQFF. The CDR3, as DNA: TGCGCCAGCAGCCAAGGGACAGGGATGGGAAAGCAGTTCTTC.

This clonotype was seen repeatedly, ten times or more. V is TRBV10-3 and J is TRBJ2-5, with 10 bases lining up with TRBD2. Germline lookup yields CDR1 ENHRY and CDR2 SYGVKD. V trimming: 10 bases; J trimming: 5 bases; junction bases outside the gene matches: 10. The CDR3 is made up of 14 amino acids. The DNA of the CDR3 is TGTGCCAACTCCCTAGCGGGGGCCGGGGAGACCCAGTACTTC. Amino acid sequence: CANSLAGAGETQYF.

This clonotype was observed a single time. The chain uses TRBV7-2 and TRBJ2-7; TRBD1 agrees at 10 bases. Germline values: CDR1 SGHTA, CDR2 FQGNSA. Losses at the gene ends were 5 bases for V and 0 bases for J; bases not matched to a gene: 7. This CDR3 has 16 residues. CDR3 in DNA: TGTGCCAGCAGCCCTAGGGGGACAGGGGCCTCCTACGAGCAGTACTTC. This gives the protein CASSPRGTGASYEQYF. The full variable domain, with the rest looked up from reference TRBV7-2 and TRBJ2-7, is GAGVSQSPSNKVTEKGKDVELRCDPISGHTALYWYRQSLGQGLEFLIYFQGNSAPDKSGLPSDRFSAERTGGSVSTLTIQRTQQEDSAVYLCASSPRGTGASYEQYFGPGTRLTVT.

The rearrangement uses TRBV27 and TRBJ2-7; no clear D. Germline V CDR1 and CDR2: MNHEY, SMNVEV (reference sequence). V was shortened by 3 bases and J by 2 bases, with 8 bases between the two germline ends. This CDR3 spans 13 amino acids. Here the CDR3 DNA reads TGTGCCAGCAGTTTCTCGACAACCTACGAGCAGTACTTC. This gives the protein CASSFSTTYEQYF.

The chain has TRBV10-2 and TRBJ1-1, with 7 bases identical to TRBD1. This CDR3 contains 16 residues. Germline CDR1 is WSHSY and CDR2 is SAAADI. Losses at the gene ends were 5 bases for V and 8 bases for J; bases not matched to a gene: 17. The DNA for the CDR3 is TGCGCCAGCAGTACCTGGGACAGACCTAAGGGTTCGGAAGCTTTCTTT. It specifies CASSTWDRPKGSEAFF.

This clonotype has more than one count but fewer than ten. The rearrangement uses TRBV21-1 and TRBJ2-4; the D call in the table, TRBD1, was not verified against the DNA. TRBV21-1 is a known pseudogene. This CDR3 comprises 15 residues. The CDR3 protein is CASSKVPRVENIQYF. In nucleotides, the CDR3 is TGTGCCAGCAGCAAAGTTCCCAGGGTGGAAAACATTCAGTACTTC.

This clonotype was seen a handful of times. The chain combines TRBV7-8 with TRBJ2-7; TRBD2 matches 14 bases. The CDR3 is 16 amino acids. The germline gives CDR1 SGHVS, CDR2 FQNEAQ. J was trimmed by 2 bases and V by 4 bases; bases with no gene match: 4. The CDR3 loop reads CASSSGTSGRPYEQYF. The CDR3 DNA reads as TGTGCCAGCAGCTCAGGGACTAGCGGGAGACCCTACGAGCAGTACTTC.

This clonotype was observed a handful of times. The V and J genes are TRBV11-1 and TRBJ2-3; TRBD2 aligns across 8 bases. There are 15 residues in the CDR3. J was trimmed by 5 bases and V by 3 bases; bases with no gene match: 7. CDR1 and CDR2 (germline): SGHAT, FQDESV (reference sequence). The CDR3 loop is CASSLRGASEDTQYF. The CDR3 region has the DNA TGTGCCAGCAGCTTGCGGGGGGCTAGCGAAGATACGCAGTATTTT.

The chain carries TRBV7-2 and TRBJ2-5; D is perhaps TRBD2 (7 bases). Germline V gives CDR1 SGHTA, CDR2 FQGNSA. The CDR3 covers 16 residues. Trimming shortened V by 5 bases and J by 4 bases, and 20 bases separated the two germline ends. The CDR3 DNA reads as TGTGCCAGCAGCCCTAGGGGCGGGAGAGGGGGAGAGACCCAGTACTTC. It codes for CASSPRGGRGGETQYF.

The rearrangement uses TRBV7-9 and TRBJ2-1; maybe TRBD2 (5 bases). Germline CDR1 SEHNR, CDR2 FQNEAQ (reference sequence). This CDR3 region has 14 residues. V was trimmed by 3 bases and J by 6 bases, leaving 12 bases between them. CDR3 loop: CASSFPITSNEQFF. The DNA of the CDR3 is TGTGCCAGCAGCTTTCCTATTACTAGCAATGAGCAGTTCTTC.

This clonotype was seen a handful of times. This chain connects TRBV12-3 or TRBV12-4 to TRBJ2-2, with TRBD2 matching 9 bases. The junction had 3 bases not matched to a gene; V was cut back by 3 bases and J by 4 bases. The CDR3 loop spans 15 amino acids. CDR3 coding DNA: TGTGCCAGCAGTTTTGGCGGGGGGGGCACCGGGGAGCTGTTTTTT. Its translation is CASSFGGGGTGELFF.

V gene TRBV6-1 combines with J gene TRBJ1-1; D remains unclear. Germline lookup yields CDR1 MNHNS and CDR2 SASEGT. The ends were cut back, 7 bases at V and 2 bases at J, with 11 bases in the middle. CDR3 size: 13 residues. The CDR3 bases are TGTGCCAGCAAGGTTCGAGGTAACACTGAAGCTTTCTTT. Its translation: CASKVRGNTEAFF.

This clonotype was seen a few times. This rearrangement joins TRBV7-9 to TRBJ2-5; a weak D match, TRBD1 (5 bases). Trimming took off 3 bases at V and 4 bases at J, with 12 bases between the two ends. The CDR3 spans 14 residues. The germline V gene has CDR1 SEHNR and CDR2 FQNEAQ (reference sequence). CDR3 region: CASSLLTVGETQYF. DNA for the CDR3: TGTGCCAGCAGCTTGTTGACAGTGGGAGAGACCCAGTACTTC.